This T cell receptor (beta chain) derives from a study of blood T cell repertoires in COVID-19. Trimming shortened V by 8 bases and J by 8 bases, and 15 bases separated the two germline ends. This CDR3 region has 13 residues. Germline V CDR1 and CDR2: MNHEY, SMNVEV (reference sequence). Enrolled through a virtual design, the participants were between roughly 18 and 90 years of age and came from approximately 25 US areas. Within 2 weeks of study entry, exposed participants had contacted a PCR-confirmed or clinician-diagnosed COVID-19 case. This clone has only a few counts. Method: immunoSEQ multiplex PCR; TCRdb's copy keeps in-frame clones and lacks some. There are about 300,000 clones in the sample; under 90% occur only once, and under 3.5% lies in the top ten.

Sequencing was performed on PBMCs or T cells enriched from blood (not recorded which). This TCR came from a woman between 45 and 65 years old who had been exposed to COVID-19. The chain carries TRBV27 and TRBJ1-4; unclear D gene. The CDR3 is CASSSDSTEKLFF. In DNA, the CDR3 is TGTGCCAGCTCATCGGACTCAACGGAAAAACTGTTTTTT.